These 20 T cell receptor beta chains were sequenced from one sample in a study of T cells in Graves' hyperthyroidism and ophthalmopathy. It was RNA transcripts that yielded the amplified TCR beta CDR3 regions. HTBI primers drove first-round RT-PCR of the TCR CDR3. TCRdb independently ran MiXCR on the multiplex PCR reads; one entry per CDR3 protein. The data show fewer than 700,000 distinct CDR3 sequences, with more than 15% seen just once and approximately 18% held by the top ten. The sample consisted of blood. The receptors shown here come from a woman aged 18-30 years with Graves' ophthalmopathy.

This clonotype was detected a few times. The rearrangement joins TRBV27 to TRBJ2-6; D is unresolved. The V gene lost 1 base and the J gene lost 0 bases, with 13 bases spanning the gap. Per germline, CDR1 MNHEY and CDR2 SMNVEV (reference sequence). The CDR3 extends over 18 amino acids. The CDR3 DNA reads TGTGCCAGCAGTTTATGGGATCCGGCCGGCTCTGGGGCCAACGTCCTGACTTTC. Translated: CASSLWDPAGSGANVLTF. The full variable domain, completed using reference TRBV27 and TRBJ2-6, is EAQVTQNPRYLITVTGKKLTVTCSQNMNHEYMSWYRQDPGLGLRQIYYSMNVEVTDKGDVPEGYKVSRKEKRNFPLILESPSPNQTSLYFCASSLWDPAGSGANVLTFGAGSRLTVL.

This clonotype was recorded many times. This chain joins TRBV5-6 and TRBJ2-7, with TRBD1 matching 7 bases. Germline lookup yields CDR1 SGHDT and CDR2 YYEEEE. This CDR3 is 14 amino acids long. V dropped 4 bases and J dropped 0; count of bases not matched to a gene: 4. CDR3 bases: TGTGCCAGCAGCCCTTGGGACAGCTCCTACGAGCAGTACTTC. Residues: CASSPWDSSYEQYF.

Many counts were recorded for this clonotype. The V gene is TRBV6-1, the J gene TRBJ1-2; tentative D call: TRBD1 (6 bases). Germline V gives CDR1 MNHNS, CDR2 SASEGT. The V end was cut by 1 base, the J end by 4 bases, with 7 bases between. The CDR3 length is 13 residues. CDR3 protein: CASSEDRVYGYTF. In nucleotides, the CDR3 is TGTGCCAGCAGTGAAGACAGGGTCTATGGCTACACCTTC.

This clonotype occurred many times. The V call is TRBV2, the J call TRBJ2-1, with 7 bases fitting TRBD2. The V and J ends lost 0 bases and 7 bases, in that order; junction bases with no gene match: 6. Germline V CDR1 and CDR2: SNHLY, FYNNEI. The length of the CDR3 is 15 residues. The CDR3 DNA is TGTGCCAGCAGTGAAGCAAGGCGGGGAGGGAATGAGCAGTTCTTC. Translated: CASSEARRGGNEQFF.

The CDR3 sequence: CAISGGGGGYTF. The CDR3 DNA reads as TGTGCCATCAGTGGGGGGGGAGGTGGCTACACCTTC. The chain has TRBV10-3 and TRBJ1-2, with D possibly matching TRBD1 (5 bases). Looked up from germline, CDR1 is ENHRY and CDR2 is SYGVKD. With 4 bases removed from V and 7 bases from J, the gap between germline ends came to 10 bases. The CDR3 totals 12 residues.

This clonotype was counted many times. The J gene is TRBJ1-1, the V gene TRBV6-6; D gene uncertain. Germline values: CDR1 MNHNY, CDR2 SVGAGI (reference sequence). V was clipped by 2 bases and J by 1 base, with 11 bases between them. The CDR3 runs to 15 residues. The CDR3 loop is CASSYGSNRNTEAFF. The CDR3 DNA sequence: TGTGCCAGCAGTTACGGTTCGAACAGGAACACTGAAGCTTTCTTT.

This clonotype was observed many times. The chain is built from TRBV20-1 and TRBJ2-3; D gene unclear. This CDR3 spans 14 amino acids. From germline, CDR1 is DFQATT and CDR2 SNEGSKA (reference sequence). The germline V and J ends were trimmed by 6 bases and 1 base, with 14 bases remaining between them. The CDR3 DNA is TGCAGTGCCCGACGGGCCAGTCGCACAGATACGCAGTATTTT. Translating gives CSARRASRTDTQYF.

The rearrangement uses TRBV28 and TRBJ1-6; 9 bases are shared with TRBD1. The germline V gene encodes CDR1 MDHEN and CDR2 SYDVKM. This CDR3 spans 17 amino acids. The V segment lost 4 bases and the J segment 4 bases; nucleotides outside the gene matches: 8. As DNA, the CDR3 is TGTGCCAGCAGTTCCCCCGGGACAGGGCTGTATAATTCACCCCTCCACTTT. Residues: CASSSPGTGLYNSPLHF. Based on the CDR3 plus reference TRBV28 and TRBJ1-6, the full variable domain is DVKVTQSSRYLVKRTGEKVFLECVQDMDHENMFWYRQDPGLGLRLIYFSYDVKMKEKGDIPEGYSVSREKKERFSLILESASTNQTSMYLCASSSPGTGLYNSPLHFGNGTRLTVT.

In this sample, this clonotype turned up many times. V is TRBV3-1 and J is TRBJ1-1; 9 nucleotides agree with TRBD1. This CDR3 comprises 15 residues. Germline V CDR1 and CDR2: LGHDT, YNNKEL (reference sequence). V shed 4 bases and J 8 bases; nucleotides not matched to a gene: 11. In DNA, the CDR3 is TGTGCCAGCAGCCGGGAAGTAGACAGGGGGAAGGAAGCTTTCTTT. This encodes CASSREVDRGKEAFF.

V is TRBV6-2 or TRBV6-3 and J is TRBJ1-1, with a possible D match to TRBD1 (6 bases). In germline, CDR1 is MNHEY, CDR2 SVGEGT. The CDR3 covers 14 residues. Trimming removed 6 bases from V and 8 bases from J, with 19 bases in between. CDR3 in DNA: TGTGCCAGCAGGGGGTTTAGGACAGACGGGGAAGCTTTCTTT. Its protein is CASRGFRTDGEAFF.

This rearrangement joins TRBV3-1 to TRBJ1-5; D perhaps matches TRBD1 (5 bases). V lost 2 bases and J 7 bases, leaving 12 bases between the germline ends. Per the germline V gene, CDR1 is LGHDT and CDR2 is YNNKEL (reference sequence). The CDR3 runs 14 residues. The CDR3 reads CASSQSIRDQPQHF. CDR3 nucleotides: TGTGCCAGCAGCCAAAGCATCAGGGACCAGCCCCAGCATTTT.

This clonotype was seen at least ten times. This chain connects TRBV28 to TRBJ2-5, with D unclear. The ends were cut back, 5 bases at V and 13 bases at J, with 20 bases in the middle. This CDR3 region has 13 residues. Germline V CDR1 and CDR2: MDHEN, SYDVKM. CDR3 in amino acids: CASSPPDPRSPYF. The CDR3 coding sequence is TGTGCCAGCAGTCCCCCTGACCCGAGGTCCCCGTACTTC.

This clonotype was detected a few times. This chain links TRBV28 with TRBJ1-4; 9 bases align to TRBD1. CDR1 is MDHEN, CDR2 SYDVKM, per germline. With 5 bases clipped from V and 8 bases from J, the junction kept 12 bases outside the gene matches. This CDR3 is 16 amino acids long. The CDR3 sequence is CASSGGMGQGNEKLFF. As DNA, the CDR3 is TGTGCCAGCAGTGGGGGCATGGGACAGGGAAACGAAAAACTGTTTTTT. Looking up the rest from reference TRBV28 and TRBJ1-4 gives the full variable domain: DVKVTQSSRYLVKRTGEKVFLECVQDMDHENMFWYRQDPGLGLRLIYFSYDVKMKEKGDIPEGYSVSREKKERFSLILESASTNQTSMYLCASSGGMGQGNEKLFFGSGTQLSVL.

The chain is built from TRBV12-3 or TRBV12-4 and TRBJ2-4, with TRBD2 identical over 11 bases. V trimming: 5 bases; J trimming: 6 bases; junction bases outside the gene matches: 3. This CDR3 is 14 amino acids long. CDR3 DNA sequence: TGTGCCAGCAGTCTTAGCGGGAGGGGAAACATTCAGTACTTC. As protein: CASSLSGRGNIQYF.

This clonotype has a single count. V usage is TRBV15 and J usage is TRBJ1-2; D unclear. V lost 9 bases to trimming and J lost 0 bases, with 17 bases between them. This CDR3 has 15 residues. The V gene's germline CDR1 is LNHNV and CDR2 YYDKDF (reference sequence). CDR3 loop: CATAAARRANYGYTF. The CDR3 region has the DNA TGTGCCACTGCGGCAGCTCGCAGAGCTAACTATGGCTACACCTTC.

A few counts support this clonotype. A much larger clonotype is one base distant, so this may be a read error. The J gene is TRBJ1-6, the V gene TRBV2; TRBD1 is a possible D gene (6 bases). The CDR3 runs 13 residues. V was trimmed by 9 bases and J by 10 bases, leaving 16 bases between them. CDR1 and CDR2 (germline): SNHLY, FYNNEI. The CDR3 is CASLGGLGSPLHF. The CDR3 bases are TGTGCCAGTCTCGGGGGGCTTGGGTCACCCCTCCACTTT.

The J gene is TRBJ1-1, the V gene TRBV9; 9 bases are a match to TRBD1. With V trimmed by 3 bases and J by 5 bases, 5 bases remained unmatched. The CDR3 spans 14 residues. Germline CDR1 is SGDLS and CDR2 is YYNGEE. CDR3 loop: CASSDGTGRTEAFF. The DNA of the CDR3 is TGTGCCAGCAGCGACGGGACAGGGCGAACTGAAGCTTTCTTT.

The rearrangement uses TRBV7-2 and TRBJ2-3; D is uncertain. Per the germline V gene, CDR1 is SGHTA and CDR2 is FQGNSA. This CDR3 region has 14 residues. With 2 bases removed from V and 2 bases from J, the gap between germline ends came to 8 bases. In DNA form, the CDR3 reads TGTGCCAGCAGCTTAATGGGAACCACAGATACGCAGTATTTT. This codes for CASSLMGTTDTQYF.

This clonotype has at least ten counts. The chain uses TRBV30 and TRBJ2-7; no definite D call. The CDR3 contains 12 residues. The germline V gene encodes CDR1 GTSNPN and CDR2 SVGIG (reference sequence). Trimming stripped 0 bases from V and 4 bases from J, with 7 bases between. The CDR3 DNA is TGTGCCTGGAGTGTACGCAATTACGAGCAGTACTTC. It encodes CAWSVRNYEQYF.

Concerning this clonotype: Germline is not matched at one junction end, which may reflect a read error. V usage is TRBV6-2 or TRBV6-3 and J usage is TRBJ1-1; weak D call: TRBD1 (6 bases). Germline CDR1 is MNHEY and CDR2 is SVGEGT. This CDR3 spans 15 amino acids. The CDR3 reads CASSDGGVMNTEDFF. CDR3 DNA: TGTGCCAGCAGTGACGGGGGCGTGATGAACACTGAAGATTTCTTT.